The clone carrying this T cell receptor (beta chain) was seen only a few times. The sample originates from a study of blood T cell repertoires in COVID-19. Study overall: Italy, Spain and the United States were the sources of the convalescent and acute COVID-19 samples. Sample material is recorded as cDNA or gDNA derived from T cells, B-cell-depleted T cells, or PBMCs.

In the study's own analysis: For nucleated cells, counts were estimated from reference gene primer amplification. Measured with immunoSEQ multiplex PCR; TCRdb has only the in-frame clones, and not every one. The V and J calls and clone size come from that table; D and trimming were worked out from the DNA. The profile shows 120,000 or so clones, 70% to 90% of them singletons. Germline CDR1 MNHNS, CDR2 SASEGT. Trimming removed 3 bases at V and 6 bases at J, with 12 bases between. This CDR3 has 14 residues. The V gene is TRBV6-1, the J gene TRBJ1-5; tentatively, D is TRBD1 (6 bases). The sequence was obtained from an older man who had recovered from COVID-19. The sequenced material came from peripheral blood. The CDR3 region is CASSENRAAQPQHF. The CDR3 DNA reads as TGTGCCAGCAGTGAGAACAGGGCTGCTCAGCCCCAGCATTTT.